This TCR beta chain was found in a study of tumor-infiltrating lymphocytes in primary liver carcinoma. Study-level information: Sample yields, roughly 3.5 to 7.13 million productive TCRbeta reads, were similar across the tissue types.

The CDR3 covers 9 residues. Germline CDR1 reads SQVTM; CDR2 reads ANQGSEA. The germline V and J ends were trimmed by 4 bases and 11 bases, with 8 bases remaining between them. Study-wide points: It was tumor-adjacent and tumor-blood pairs that overlapped less than tumor region pairs did.

Blood RNA originated from unsorted whole blood, with germline DNA additionally extracted. Chronic HBV infection was present in the patients, who were treatment-naive. The input was 500 ng total RNA; TCR beta cDNA was made from it with a constant-region primer. Generation of the TCR beta libraries relied on three nested multiplex PCR rounds using slightly modified ARM-PCR. The study ran its first two PCR rounds for nine to ten cycles each, using TRBV1-TRBV30 forward primers and a C-beta reverse primer. From the multiplex PCR reads, TCRdb called clonotypes with MiXCR, one entry per CDR3 protein. The data show more than 150,000 distinct CDR3 sequences, roughly 60% seen once. The table lists this clonotype with a few counts. The antigen remains undetermined.

The genes are TRBV29-1 and TRBJ1-2, with D unresolved. The sequenced sample was peripheral blood. This TCR was sampled from a middle-aged man with primary liver carcinoma and hepatitis B virus infection. CDR3 amino acids: CSVGGWYTF. The CDR3 nucleotides are TGCAGCGTTGGCGGCTGGTACACCTTC.